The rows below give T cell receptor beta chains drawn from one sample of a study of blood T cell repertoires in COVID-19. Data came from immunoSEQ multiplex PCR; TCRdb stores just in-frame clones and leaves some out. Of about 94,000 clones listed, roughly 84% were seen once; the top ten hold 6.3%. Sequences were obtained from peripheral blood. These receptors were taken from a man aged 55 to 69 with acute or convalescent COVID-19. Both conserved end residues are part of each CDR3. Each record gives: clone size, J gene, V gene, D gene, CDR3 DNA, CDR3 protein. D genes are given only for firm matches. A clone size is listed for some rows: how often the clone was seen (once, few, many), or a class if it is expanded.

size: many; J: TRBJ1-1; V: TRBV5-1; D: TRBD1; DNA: TGCGCCAGCAGCTTGGACGGGACAGGGAACACTGAAGCTTTCTTT; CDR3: CASSLDGTGNTEAFF
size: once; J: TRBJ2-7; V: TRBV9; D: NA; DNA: TGTGCCAGCAGCGTAGGGCAGGGCCCCTACGAGCAGTACTTC; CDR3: CASSVGQGPYEQYF
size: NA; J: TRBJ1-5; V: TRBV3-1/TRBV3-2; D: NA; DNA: TGTGCCAGCAGCCAAGATTTACCGGGAGATCAGCCCCAGCATTTT; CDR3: CASSQDLPGDQPQHF
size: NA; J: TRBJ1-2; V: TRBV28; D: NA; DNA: TGTGCCAGCAGGAACCAAGGGGCTAACTATGGCTACACCTTC; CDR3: CASRNQGANYGYTF
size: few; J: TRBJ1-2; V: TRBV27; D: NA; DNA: TGTGCCAGCAGTCCACAATCCGACAGCCTCTATGGCTACACCTTC; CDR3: CASSPQSDSLYGYTF
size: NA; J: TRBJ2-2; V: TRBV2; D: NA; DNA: TGTGCCAGCAGTCCTATCGAGGACACGAACCCCGGGGAGCTGTTTTTT; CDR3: CASSPIEDTNPGELFF
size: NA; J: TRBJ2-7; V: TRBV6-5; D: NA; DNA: TGTGCCACCTACTCCTCGGTCCCTAACGAGCAGTACTTC; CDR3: CATYSSVPNEQYF
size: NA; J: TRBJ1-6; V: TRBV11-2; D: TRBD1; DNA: TGTGCCAGCAGCACCACTGGACAGGGTAGACCACCCCTCCACTTT; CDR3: CASSTTGQGRPPLHF
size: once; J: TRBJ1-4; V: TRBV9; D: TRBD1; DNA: TGTGCCAGCAGCGACGACCTACAGGGGGTTGGTGAAAAACTGTTTTTT; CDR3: CASSDDLQGVGEKLFF
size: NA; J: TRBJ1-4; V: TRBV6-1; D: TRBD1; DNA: TGTGCCAGCAGTGAATGGGACAGACCGAGACTTGGGGAAAAACTGTTTTTT; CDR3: CASSEWDRPRLGEKLFF
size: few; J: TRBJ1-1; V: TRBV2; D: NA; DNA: TGTGCCAGCAATCCACAGGAATTTAACACTGAAGCTTTCTTT; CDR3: CASNPQEFNTEAFF
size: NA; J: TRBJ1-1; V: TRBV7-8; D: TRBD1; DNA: TGTGCCAGCAGCTTAGGGACAGGGTGGGTCACTGAAGCTTTCTTT; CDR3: CASSLGTGWVTEAFF
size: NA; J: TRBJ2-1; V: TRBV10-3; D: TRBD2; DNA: TGTGCCATCAAAGGACTAGCGGGGGGAGTTGATGAGCAGTTCTTC; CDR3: CAIKGLAGGVDEQFF
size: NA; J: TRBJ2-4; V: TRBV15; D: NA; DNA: TGTGCCACCAGCAGAGTCGGCGGGGAGACCAAAAACATTCAGTACTTC; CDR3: CATSRVGGETKNIQYF
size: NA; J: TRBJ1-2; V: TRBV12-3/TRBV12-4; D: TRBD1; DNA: TGTTTTTCGACAGGGCCGGCTGGCTACACCTTC; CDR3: CFSTGPAGYTF
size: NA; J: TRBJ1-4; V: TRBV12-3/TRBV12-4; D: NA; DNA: TGTGCCAGCAGTTTGACAGCAAATGAAAAACTGTTTTTT; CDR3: CASSLTANEKLFF
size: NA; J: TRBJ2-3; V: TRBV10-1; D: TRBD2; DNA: TGCGCCAGCAACCTAGCGGGGGGAGATACGCAGTATTTT; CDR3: CASNLAGGDTQYF
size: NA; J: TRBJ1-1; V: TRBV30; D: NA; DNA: TGTGCCTGGAGTCGCTTTGGGGGCCGGGCTGAAGCTTTCTTT; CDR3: CAWSRFGGRAEAFF
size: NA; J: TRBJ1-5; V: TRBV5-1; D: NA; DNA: TGCGCCAGCAGCCTAGAGGGGGGCAATCAGCCCCAGCATTTT; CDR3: CASSLEGGNQPQHF
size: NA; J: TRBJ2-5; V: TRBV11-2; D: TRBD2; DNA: TGTGCCAGCAGCACGACTAGCGGTTTCCAAGAGACCCAGTACTTC; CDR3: CASSTTSGFQETQYF
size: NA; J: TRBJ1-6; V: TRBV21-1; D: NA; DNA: TGTGCCAGCAGCAAAGAGCTACCGGGACAGCTTTCACCCCTCCACTTT; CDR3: CASSKELPGQLSPLHF
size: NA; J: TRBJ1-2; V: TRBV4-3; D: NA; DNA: TGCGCCAGCAGCCAAGATGTCGCAGGAAACTATGGCTACACCTTC; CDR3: CASSQDVAGNYGYTF
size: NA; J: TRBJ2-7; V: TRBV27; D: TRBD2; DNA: TGTGCCAGCAGCCCTAGCGGGGGGGCTTTCTACGAGCAGTACTTC; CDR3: CASSPSGGAFYEQYF
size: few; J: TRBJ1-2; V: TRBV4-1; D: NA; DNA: TGCGCCAGCAGCCAAGTTAAAGACAGCTATGGCTACACCTTC; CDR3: CASSQVKDSYGYTF
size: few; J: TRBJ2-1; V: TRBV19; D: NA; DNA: TGTGCCAGTAGTATAGTACCAGTCTACAATGAGCAGTTCTTC; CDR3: CASSIVPVYNEQFF
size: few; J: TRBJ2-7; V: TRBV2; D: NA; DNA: TGTGCCAGCGGTGGGGGCCCCTACGAGCAGTACTTC; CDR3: CASGGGPYEQYF
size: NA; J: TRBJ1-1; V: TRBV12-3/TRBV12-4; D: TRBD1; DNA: TGTGCCAGCAGACCGGGACAGGGTTCTGAAGCTTTCTTT; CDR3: CASRPGQGSEAFF
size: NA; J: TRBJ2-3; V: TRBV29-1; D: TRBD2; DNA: TGCAGCGTTGTAGGGACTAGCGGGGAGGGCACAGATACGCAGTATTTT; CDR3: CSVVGTSGEGTDTQYF
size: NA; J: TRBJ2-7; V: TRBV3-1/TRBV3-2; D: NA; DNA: TGTGCCAGCAGCCAAGGGAGTTACGAGCAGTACTTC; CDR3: CASSQGSYEQYF
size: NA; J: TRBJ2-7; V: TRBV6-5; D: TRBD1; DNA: TGTGCCAGCAGGTCGGGACAGGGGATAGGCGAGCAGTACTTC; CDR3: CASRSGQGIGEQYF
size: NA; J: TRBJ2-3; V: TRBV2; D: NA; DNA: TGTGCCAGCATTCACTCACCGGGAGCGTTCCACCCCACAGATACGCAGTATTTT; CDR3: CASIHSPGAFHPTDTQYF
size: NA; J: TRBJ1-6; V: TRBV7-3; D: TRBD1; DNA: TGTGCCAGCAGTCTTCAGGGGGGAATCTATAATTCACCCCTCCACTTT; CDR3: CASSLQGGIYNSPLHF
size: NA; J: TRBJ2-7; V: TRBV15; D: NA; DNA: TGTGCCACCAGCAGAGATCTGGCGGGGCAAAAGGGGGAGCAGTACTTC; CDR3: CATSRDLAGQKGEQYF
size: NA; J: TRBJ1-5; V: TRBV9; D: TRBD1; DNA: TGTGCCAGCAGCGTAACATGGGACAGGGGCCCGATCGTGTGGCCCCAGCATTTT; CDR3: CASSVTWDRGPIVWPQHF
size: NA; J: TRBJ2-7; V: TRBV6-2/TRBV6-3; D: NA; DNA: TGTGCCAGCAGTTTTCACAGAGACTACGAGCAGTACTTC; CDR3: CASSFHRDYEQYF
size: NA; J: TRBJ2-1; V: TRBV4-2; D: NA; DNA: TGTGCCAGCAGCCAAGATGCAGGGTATCTAAGTGAGCAGTTCTTC; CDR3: CASSQDAGYLSEQFF
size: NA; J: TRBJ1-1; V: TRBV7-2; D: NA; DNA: TGTGCCAGCAGCGTTTACAGGGTAGGAACTGAAGCTTTCTTT; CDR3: CASSVYRVGTEAFF
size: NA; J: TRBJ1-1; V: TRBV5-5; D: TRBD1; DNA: TGTGCCAGCAGCTGGACAGGGTTGAACACTGAAGCTTTCTTT; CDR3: CASSWTGLNTEAFF
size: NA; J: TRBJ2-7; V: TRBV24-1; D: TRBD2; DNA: TGTGCCACCGGGGGGGACCCTTTCCCCCTCGAGCAGTACTTC; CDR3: CATGGDPFPLEQYF
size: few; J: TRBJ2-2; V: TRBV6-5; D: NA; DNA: TGTGCCAGCAGTTACTCAGCCCGTGGCACCGGGGAGCTGTTTTTT; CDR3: CASSYSARGTGELFF
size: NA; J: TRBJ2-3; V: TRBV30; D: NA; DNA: TGTGCCTGGGGGATCAGGGGAGCAACAGATACGCAGTATTTT; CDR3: CAWGIRGATDTQYF
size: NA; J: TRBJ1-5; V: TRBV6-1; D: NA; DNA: TGTGCCAGCAGTGGAACCAGGGGATGGGGCAATCAGCCCCAGCATTTT; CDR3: CASSGTRGWGNQPQHF
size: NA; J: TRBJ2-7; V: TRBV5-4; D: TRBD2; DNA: TGTGCCAGCAGCTTTAGCGGGAACGAGCAGTACTTC; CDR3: CASSFSGNEQYF
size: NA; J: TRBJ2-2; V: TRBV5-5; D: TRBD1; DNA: TGTGCCAGCAGCTCCACTAGGGGGCAAGACACCGGGGAGCTGTTTTTT; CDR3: CASSSTRGQDTGELFF
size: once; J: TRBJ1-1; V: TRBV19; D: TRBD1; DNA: TGTGCCAGTAGTATAGGGGGAGACAGGGTGACTGAAGCTTTCTTT; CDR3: CASSIGGDRVTEAFF
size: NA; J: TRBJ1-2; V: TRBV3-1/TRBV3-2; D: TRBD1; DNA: TGTGCCAGCAGCGAGCAGGGACAGGTCCTCTATGGCTACACCTTC; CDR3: CASSEQGQVLYGYTF
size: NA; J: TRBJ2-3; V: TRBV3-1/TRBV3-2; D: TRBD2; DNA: TGTGCCAGCAGCCCAACTAGCGGGGGGGAGTCTAGCACAGATACGCAGTATTTT; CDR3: CASSPTSGGESSTDTQYF
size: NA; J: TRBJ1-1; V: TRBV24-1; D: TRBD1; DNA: TGTGCCACCAGTGTGGCCAGGGGGACTGAAGCTTTCTTT; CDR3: CATSVARGTEAFF